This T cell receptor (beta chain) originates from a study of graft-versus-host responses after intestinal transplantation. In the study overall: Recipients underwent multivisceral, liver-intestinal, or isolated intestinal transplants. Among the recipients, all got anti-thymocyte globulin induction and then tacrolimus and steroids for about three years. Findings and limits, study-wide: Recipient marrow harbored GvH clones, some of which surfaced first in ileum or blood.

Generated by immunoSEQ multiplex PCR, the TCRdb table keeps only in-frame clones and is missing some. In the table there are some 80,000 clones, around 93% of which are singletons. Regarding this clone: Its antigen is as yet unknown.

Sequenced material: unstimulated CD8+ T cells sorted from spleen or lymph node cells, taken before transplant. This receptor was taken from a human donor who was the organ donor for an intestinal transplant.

The CDR3 DNA sequence: TGTGCCAGCAGCTACAGGACACCCAATAATTCACCCCTCCACTTT. Protein product: CASSYRTPNNSPLHF. The chain recombines TRBV5-5 with TRBJ1-6; tentatively, D is TRBD1 (5 bases). The germline gives CDR1 SGHKS, CDR2 YYEKEE (reference sequence). The CDR3 loop spans 15 amino acids. V gave up 3 bases and J gave up 5 bases, with 12 bases separating them.